This T cell receptor (beta chain) was recovered during a study of OX40 agonist ivuxolimab in advanced cancers. For the study at large: Of the participants, under 50% had some prior anti-PD-1, anti-PD-L1 or anti-CTLA-4 therapy, which was allowed.

As regards this clone: The antigen is not known.

Some clones are missing from TCRdb's copy, which holds only in-frame ones; the method was immunoSEQ multiplex PCR. Of about 36,000 clones detected, around two thirds appear once; the ten largest clones hold about 18%. The CDR3 runs 11 residues. CDR1 and CDR2 from the germline V gene are WNHNN and SYGVQD (reference sequence). V dropped 3 bases and J dropped 4 bases, with 3 bases sitting between them. Whole-study findings and limits: Certain nonresponders likewise exhibited a low normalized T-cell clonal expansion. What antigens the expanded peripheral T cells recognized was never established.

Sequencing used CD4+ or CD8+ T cells sorted from blood, obtained in a trial of the OX40 agonist ivuxolimab. This sequence joins TRBV10-1 and TRBJ2-5; the D is unclear. This clonotype was obtained from an adult with an advanced solid tumor such as melanoma, head and neck, liver or kidney cancer. The CDR3, as DNA: TGCGCCAGCAGTGAAGGAGAGACCCAGTACTTC. Protein product: CASSEGETQYF.